A single sample gave rise to the 24 T cell receptor beta chains below, sequenced in a study of vaccination and CD4 T cells after COVID-19. Treatment denoted: approximately nine-day PBMC culture with coronavirus spike peptide pools or control peptides (ViraFEST assay). These TCRs are of unknown antigen specificity. Cultured CD4+ T cell DNA was sequenced using the Oncomine TCR Beta short-read assay. TCRdb processed the PCR reads anew with MiXCR; each CDR3 protein has one entry. The sample contains some 15,000 distinct CDR3 sequences, around 69% of which appear only once. Sequencing was done on a sample of CD4+ T cells from blood, cultured in vitro. Every receptor here comes from a human donor who had recovered from COVID-19.

The chain has TRBV19 and TRBJ2-7; 12 nucleotides match TRBD1. Trimming took 5 bases from V and 9 from J; bases not matched to a gene: 11. CDR1 LNHDA and CDR2 SQIVND come from the germline V gene (reference sequence). This CDR3 has 15 residues. This CDR3 is CASSRLGTGGIGQYF. The CDR3 DNA reads as TGTGCCAGTAGTCGTCTTGGGACAGGGGGCATCGGGCAGTACTTC.

The rearrangement uses TRBV27 and TRBJ2-1, with 11 bases fitting TRBD2. CDR1 and CDR2 (germline): MNHEY, SMNVEV (reference sequence). The CDR3 is 15 amino acids. V was clipped by 5 bases and J by 6 bases; unmatched bases: 6. CDR3 region: CASSNKGLAVNEQFF. As DNA, the CDR3 is TGTGCCAGCAGTAATAAGGGACTAGCGGTCAATGAGCAGTTCTTC.

This clonotype counts as medium-sized (0.01 to 0.1%). The chain carries TRBV20-1 and TRBJ2-1; D might be TRBD2 (5 bases). The CDR3 runs to 13 residues. V was cut by 3 bases and J by 6 bases, with 12 bases left in between. Germline V CDR1 and CDR2: DFQATT, SNEGSKA (reference sequence). CDR3 DNA sequence: TGCAGTGCTAGCCTAGCTTACTTCAATGAGCAGTTCTTC. As protein: CSASLAYFNEQFF.

The chain links TRBV25-1 to TRBJ2-7; no clear D. The V end was cut by 3 bases, the J end by 4 bases, with 10 bases between. In germline, CDR1 is MGHDK, CDR2 SYGVNS. This CDR3 has 13 amino acids. The CDR3 DNA is TGTGCCAGCAGTGAGTTCGGGCCTTACGAGCAGTACTTC. Protein: CASSEFGPYEQYF.

V usage is TRBV11-2 and J usage is TRBJ2-5, with 9 bases lining up with TRBD1. CDR1 is SGHAT, CDR2 FQNNGV, per germline. The V gene end was trimmed by 5 bases and the J gene end by 5 bases; junction bases not matched to a gene: 21. The CDR3 runs 19 residues. CDR3 in amino acids: CASSQAIQGASRGRETQYF. In DNA, the CDR3 is TGTGCCAGCAGCCAAGCAATACAGGGGGCGTCCCGGGGGCGGGAGACCCAGTACTTC.

The chain carries TRBV7-9 and TRBJ2-2, with D unclear. In germline, CDR1 is SEHNR, CDR2 FQNEAQ (reference sequence). V shed 2 bases and J shed 1 base, with 11 bases lying between them. CDR3 length equals 16 residues. The CDR3 spells CASSLRASQNTGELFF. The DNA for the CDR3 is TGTGCCAGCAGCTTACGTGCTAGTCAGAACACCGGGGAGCTGTTTTTT.

This chain uses TRBV28 with TRBJ1-1; 8 bases align to TRBD1. The CDR3 covers 12 residues. Germline values: CDR1 MDHEN, CDR2 SYDVKM. V shed 2 bases and J 11 bases; nucleotides not matched to a gene: 4. CDR3 sequence (DNA): TGTGCCAGCAGTTTAGGACAGGGAGGTGCTTTCTTT. This translates into CASSLGQGGAFF.

V and J are TRBV20-1 and TRBJ1-5; 12 nucleotides align to TRBD1. Germline CDR1 reads DFQATT; CDR2 reads SNEGSKA (reference sequence). J was trimmed by 9 bases and V by 6 bases; bases with no gene match: 9. The CDR3 spans 14 residues. CDR3 region: CSASAGTGGMPQHF. In DNA, the CDR3 is TGCAGTGCCAGCGCCGGGACAGGGGGCATGCCCCAGCATTTT.

The CDR3 here is CASSLGRQGGIYEQYF. The CDR3 DNA reads as TGTGCCAGCAGCTTAGGTAGGCAGGGAGGTATCTACGAGCAGTACTTC. The chain is built from TRBV7-9 and TRBJ2-7; a weak D match, TRBD2 (6 bases). CDR1 is SEHNR and CDR2 is FQNEAQ in the germline V gene (reference sequence). V was clipped by 1 base and J by 3 bases, with 16 bases between them. The CDR3 extends over 16 amino acids.

V and J are TRBV7-2 and TRBJ2-1; TRBD2 aligns across 8 bases. The CDR3 runs 15 residues. J lost 8 bases, V lost 5 bases, and 11 bases had no gene match. Germline lookup yields CDR1 SGHTA and CDR2 FQGNSA. The CDR3 sequence is CASSRTSGGGYEQFF. CDR3 sequence (DNA): TGTGCCAGCAGCCGAACTAGCGGAGGCGGCTATGAGCAGTTCTTC.

CDR3 amino acids: CASSLGQLYGYTF. The DNA of the CDR3 is TGTGCCAGCAGCTTAGGGCAGCTATATGGCTACACCTTC. The chain couples TRBV7-2 to TRBJ1-2; D is uncertain. Germline values: CDR1 SGHTA, CDR2 FQGNSA. Deletions cut 1 base from V and 5 bases from J, with 8 bases between. The CDR3 totals 13 residues.

The chain couples TRBV20-1 to TRBJ2-7; D unclear. Germline CDR1 reads DFQATT; CDR2 reads SNEGSKA (reference sequence). The CDR3 consists of 15 residues. The V gene lost 6 bases and the J gene lost 0 bases, with 18 bases spanning the gap. The CDR3 sequence is CSANQIRRSSYEQYF. The CDR3 bases are TGCAGTGCCAACCAGATAAGGCGTAGCTCCTACGAGCAGTACTTC.

CDR3 DNA: TGTGCCAGCAGAACGGAGGGGGGTGAGCAGTTCTTC. Residues: CASRTEGGEQFF. The chain carries TRBV6-4 and TRBJ2-1, with D possibly being TRBD1 or TRBD2 (6 bases each). This CDR3 contains 12 residues. The V gene's germline CDR1 is MRHNA and CDR2 SNTAGT. Trimming left V 6 bases short and J 9 bases short, with 12 bases between.

This clonotype was seen just once. This sequence joins TRBV7-2 and TRBJ2-3, with 9 bases lining up with TRBD2. V gave up 5 bases and J gave up 6 bases; unmatched junction bases: 12. CDR1 is SGHTA and CDR2 is FQGNSA in the germline V gene. The CDR3 is 16 residues long. CDR3 amino acids: CASSPPAGGFSDTQYF. The CDR3, as DNA: TGTGCCAGCAGCCCCCCAGCGGGGGGCTTTTCGGATACGCAGTATTTT.

The CDR3 protein is CSERPGQGILNTEAFF. The CDR3 DNA sequence: TGCAGTGAAAGACCGGGACAGGGGATTCTGAACACTGAAGCTTTCTTT. The V gene is TRBV20-1, the J gene TRBJ1-1; 10 bases map to TRBD1. Germline values: CDR1 DFQATT, CDR2 SNEGSKA (reference sequence). The CDR3 has 16 amino acids. The junction had 11 bases not matched to a gene; V was cut back by 7 bases and J by 0 bases.

This chain uses TRBV15 with TRBJ2-7; D may be TRBD1 (7 bases). V was clipped by 0 bases and J by 4 bases, with 13 bases between them. The CDR3 covers 15 residues. Per germline, CDR1 LNHNV and CDR2 YYDKDF (reference sequence). The CDR3 coding sequence is TGTGCCACCAGCAGAGAGCTTCAGGGGGGTTACGAGCAGTACTTC. This translates into CATSRELQGGYEQYF.

This chain uses TRBV20-1 with TRBJ1-1, with D perhaps matching TRBD1 (6 bases). The CDR3 contains 12 residues. CDR1 and CDR2 (germline): DFQATT, SNEGSKA (reference sequence). V was shortened by 1 base and J by 10 bases, with 13 bases between the two germline ends. The CDR3 region has the DNA TGCAGTGCTAGAGTGTCCAGGGGACGAGCTTTCTTT. Protein sequence: CSARVSRGRAFF.

CDR3 DNA: TGTGCCATCAGTGAGTTATCAGACTATTCACCCCTCCACTTT. The encoded protein is CAISELSDYSPLHF. The J gene is TRBJ1-6, the V gene TRBV10-3; D unresolved. The CDR3 runs 14 residues. Trimming stripped 1 base from V and 8 bases from J, with 9 bases between. Germline CDR1 reads ENHRY; CDR2 reads SYGVKD.

The J gene is TRBJ1-1, the V gene TRBV19; the D is unclear. The germline CDR1 and CDR2 sequences are LNHDA and SQIVND (reference sequence). The length of the CDR3 is 14 residues. The V gene lost 3 bases and the J gene lost 5 bases, with 13 bases spanning the gap. The CDR3, as DNA: TGTGCCAGTAGTATGAGGGTTCTGGGTACTGAAGCTTTCTTT. This translates into CASSMRVLGTEAFF.

This chain uses TRBV19 with TRBJ1-5, with a weak D call TRBD1 (5 bases). Germline-derived CDR1 and CDR2 are LNHDA and SQIVND (reference sequence). The V end lost 3 bases, the J end lost 0 bases, and 15 bases lay between the germline ends. The CDR3 runs to 17 residues. CDR3 bases: TGTGCCAGTAGTATCCGACAGCCCGTCGTTAGCAATCAGCCCCAGCATTTT. The encoded protein is CASSIRQPVVSNQPQHF.

In this sample, this clonotype turned up a few times. The chain couples TRBV7-8 to TRBJ1-6; possibly TRBD1 for D (5 bases). CDR1 and CDR2 from the germline V gene are SGHVS and FQNEAQ. The ends were cut back, 8 bases at V and 7 bases at J, with 18 bases in the middle. CDR3 length: 15 residues. CDR3 DNA sequence: TGTGCCAGCGAGCCCCTGGGAGAGGGGAATTCACCCCTCCACTTT. Residues: CASEPLGEGNSPLHF.

The V gene is TRBV7-2, the J gene TRBJ2-5; D remains unclear. Trimming took 2 bases from V and 1 from J, leaving 5 bases between them. CDR3 length: 13 amino acids. Germline CDR1 is SGHTA and CDR2 is FQGNSA. The DNA for the CDR3 is TGTGCCAGCAGCTTATGGGTCCAAGAGACCCAGTACTTC. Translation gives CASSLWVQETQYF.

This clonotype has a single count. The junction shows a germline mismatch at one end, possibly a read error. The rearrangement links TRBV10-3 to TRBJ1-5; unclear D gene. Germline CDR1 is ENHRY and CDR2 is SYGVKD. The CDR3 has 13 amino acids. CDR3 bases: TGTGCCAGCAGTTCCCAGGGCAATCAGCCCCAGCATTTT. The encoded protein is CASSSQGNQPQHF.

The chain has TRBV6-1 and TRBJ1-5; D possibly corresponds to TRBD1 (5 bases). From germline, CDR1 is MNHNS and CDR2 SASEGT. The CDR3 totals 12 residues. V was pared by 7 bases and J by 5 bases, with 9 bases between. Written as DNA, the CDR3 is TGTGCCAGCAAGTTGGGGGATCAGCCCCAGCATTTT. Its translation is CASKLGDQPQHF.